Following are 6 T cell receptor beta chains from one sample sequenced in a study of breast tumors, draining lymph nodes, adjacent tissues. Samples came from axillary lymph nodes draining the breast cancer. TCRdb itself ran the multiplex PCR reads through MiXCR, one entry per CDR3 protein. The sample comprises over 150,000 distinct CDR3 sequences, around 33% of which are singletons, and roughly 4% rests with the top ten. Specimen: axillary lymph node tissue. Source of these receptors: a female donor with breast cancer. Some clones in this sample may be carry-over from other donors' samples.

This clonotype was counted once. V usage is TRBV6-6 and J usage is TRBJ2-2, with D perhaps TRBD1 or TRBD2 (5 bases each). In germline, CDR1 is MNHNY, CDR2 SVGAGI (reference sequence). CDR3 length: 15 amino acids. V was pared by 8 bases and J by 4 bases, with 17 bases between. CDR3 DNA: TGTGCCAGCGAACCCCCCGGGGCCTCCACCGGGGAGCTGTTTTTT. It is translated as CASEPPGASTGELFF.

This chain uses TRBV20-1 with TRBJ1-5; tentative D call: TRBD1 (5 bases). Trimming removed 4 bases from V and 4 bases from J, with 20 bases in between. The length of the CDR3 is 16 residues. CDR1 and CDR2 from the germline V gene are DFQATT and SNEGSKA (reference sequence). The CDR3 DNA reads as TGCAGTGCTACGCGCCGGTTCGGGGGGGGTAATCAGCCCCAGCATTTT. Protein product: CSATRRFGGGNQPQHF.

This clonotype was detected many times. The rearrangement links TRBV7-6 to TRBJ2-5; D is unclear. The CDR3 has 14 residues. The V gene lost 3 bases and the J gene lost 3 bases, with 11 bases spanning the gap. Germline assignment: CDR1 SGHVS and CDR2 FNYEAQ. CDR3 region: CASSFSTGKETQYF. In DNA form, the CDR3 reads TGTGCCAGCAGCTTTTCCACTGGGAAAGAGACCCAGTACTTC.

This clonotype has just a few counts. V is TRBV27 and J is TRBJ2-5; D may be TRBD1 (6 bases). Per the germline V gene, CDR1 is MNHEY and CDR2 is SMNVEV (reference sequence). The ends were cut back, 2 bases at V and 3 bases at J, with 7 bases in the middle. The CDR3 is 13 amino acids. The CDR3 region has the DNA TGTGCCAGCAGTTTAAACAGGGAAGAGACCCAGTACTTC. This codes for CASSLNREETQYF.

This clonotype appeared many times. This rearrangement joins TRBV7-3 to TRBJ1-2; D possibly corresponds to TRBD1 (6 bases). The V gene's germline CDR1 is SGHTA and CDR2 FQGTGA. V lost 5 bases to trimming and J lost 4 bases, with 14 bases between them. This CDR3 region has 14 residues. The CDR3 sequence: CASSPRGGLYGYTF. The CDR3 nucleotides read TGTGCCAGCAGCCCTCGTGGGGGGCTCTATGGCTACACCTTC. The whole variable domain, filled in from reference TRBV7-3 and TRBJ1-2, reads GAGVSQTPSNKVTEKGKYVELRCDPISGHTALYWYRQSLGQGPEFLIYFQGTGAADDSGLPNDRFFAVRPEGSVSTLKIQRTERGDSAVYLCASSPRGGLYGYTFGSGTRLTVV.

This clonotype was counted at least ten times. V gene TRBV6-2 or TRBV6-3 combines with J gene TRBJ1-4; TRBD1 agrees at 7 bases. V lost 8 bases and J lost 7; bases outside the gene matches: 1. CDR3 length equals 11 residues. Germline lookup yields CDR1 MNHEY and CDR2 SVGEGT. As DNA, the CDR3 is TGTGCCAGCGGGGACAGTGAAAAACTGTTTTTT. Protein: CASGDSEKLFF.